This T cell receptor beta chain was observed in a study of CXCR4 blockade with PD-1 therapy in pancreatic cancer. This CDR3 has 13 residues. Germline CDR1 reads MDHEN; CDR2 reads SYDVKM. Trimming shortened V by 3 bases and J by 6 bases, and 11 bases separated the two germline ends. TCRdb keeps only in-frame clones here, not all; method: immunoSEQ multiplex PCR. The repertoire holds 5,000 or so clones, with 45% to 60% as singletons. This clone was counted between two and nine times. The material sequenced was tumor tissue. The genes are TRBV28 and TRBJ1-2; no firm D call. This receptor was taken from a human donor with pancreatic ductal adenocarcinoma. The CDR3 spells CASSFWPFHGYTF. The CDR3 region has the DNA TGTGCCAGCAGTTTTTGGCCATTCCATGGCTACACCTTC.